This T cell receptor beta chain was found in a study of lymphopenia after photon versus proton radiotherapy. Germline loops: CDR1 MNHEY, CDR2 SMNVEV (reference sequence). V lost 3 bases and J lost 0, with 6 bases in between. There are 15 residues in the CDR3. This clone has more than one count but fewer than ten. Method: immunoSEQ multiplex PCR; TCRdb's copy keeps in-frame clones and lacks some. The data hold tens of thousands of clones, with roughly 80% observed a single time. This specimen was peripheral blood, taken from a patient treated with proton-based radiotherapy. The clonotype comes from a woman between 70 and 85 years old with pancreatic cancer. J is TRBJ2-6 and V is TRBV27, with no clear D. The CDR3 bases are TGTGCCAGCAGTTTTAGCCTCTCTGGGGCCAACGTCCTGACTTTC. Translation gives CASSFSLSGANVLTF.